The entry below gives a single T cell receptor beta chain sequence along with its context. This sample was included in a study of blood T cell repertoires in COVID-19. Looking at the study overall: Whether acute or convalescent, the COVID-19 samples came from the United States, Italy and Spain. The cDNA or gDNA used as material had been derived from T cells, B-cell-depleted T cells, or PBMCs.

Followed over time, Seattle patients had been enrolled while infection was active. Authors' methods: Amplified reference gene primers provided the basis for estimating nucleated cell counts. Only in-frame clones appear in the TCRdb table, and some are missing; sequencing was by immunoSEQ multiplex PCR. The DNA was the basis for D and trimming; V, J and clone size are from that table. In the table there are 150,000 to 190,000 clones, around 83% of which are singletons. This CDR3 comprises 14 residues. The germline CDR1 and CDR2 sequences are SNHLY and FYNNEI. Trimming took 6 bases from V and 0 from J, leaving 6 bases between them.

The sample consisted of peripheral blood. The receptor was derived from a woman aged 60-70 years with COVID-19, enrolled during active disease. This chain connects TRBV2 to TRBJ1-6; no firm D call. CDR3 in DNA: TGTGCCAGCAGACAGAGCTCCTATAATTCACCCCTCCACTTT. It codes for CASRQSSYNSPLHF.